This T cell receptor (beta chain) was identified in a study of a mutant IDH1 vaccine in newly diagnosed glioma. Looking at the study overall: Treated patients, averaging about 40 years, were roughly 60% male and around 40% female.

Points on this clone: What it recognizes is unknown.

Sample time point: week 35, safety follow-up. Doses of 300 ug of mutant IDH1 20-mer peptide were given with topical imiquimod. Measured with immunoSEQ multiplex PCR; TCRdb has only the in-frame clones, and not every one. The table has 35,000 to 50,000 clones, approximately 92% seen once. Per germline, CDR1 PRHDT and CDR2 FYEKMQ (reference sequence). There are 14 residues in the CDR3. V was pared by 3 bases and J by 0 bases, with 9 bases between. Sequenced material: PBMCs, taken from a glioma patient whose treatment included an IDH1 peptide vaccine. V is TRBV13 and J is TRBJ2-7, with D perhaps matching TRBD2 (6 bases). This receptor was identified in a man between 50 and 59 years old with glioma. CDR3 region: CASSLGRDSYEQYF. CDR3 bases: TGTGCCAGCAGCTTGGGGCGGGACTCCTACGAGCAGTACTTC.